The clone carrying this T cell receptor (beta chain) was seen repeatedly, ten times or more. V shed 4 bases and J shed 3 bases, with 6 bases lying between them. CDR3 length: 11 residues. In germline, CDR1 is SQVTM, CDR2 ANQGSEA. The sample comes from a study of patients and donors after allogeneic stem cell transplantation. TCRdb reprocessed the RT-PCR reads via MiXCR and lists one record per CDR3 protein. The sample has under 95,000 distinct CDR3 sequences, approximately 5.2% seen once. This rearrangement joins TRBV29-1 to TRBJ1-2; no reliable D call. Sequenced input: blood, either unsorted or a sorted T cell fraction (not recorded which). The source is a human donor who was either an allogeneic HSCT recipient or a stem cell or donor lymphocyte infusion donor (not recorded which). It is not recorded whose cells these are; they may come from a transplant donor. The CDR3 here is CSVGGYYGYTF. For the CDR3, the DNA is TGCAGCGTTGGTGGCTACTATGGCTACACCTTC.